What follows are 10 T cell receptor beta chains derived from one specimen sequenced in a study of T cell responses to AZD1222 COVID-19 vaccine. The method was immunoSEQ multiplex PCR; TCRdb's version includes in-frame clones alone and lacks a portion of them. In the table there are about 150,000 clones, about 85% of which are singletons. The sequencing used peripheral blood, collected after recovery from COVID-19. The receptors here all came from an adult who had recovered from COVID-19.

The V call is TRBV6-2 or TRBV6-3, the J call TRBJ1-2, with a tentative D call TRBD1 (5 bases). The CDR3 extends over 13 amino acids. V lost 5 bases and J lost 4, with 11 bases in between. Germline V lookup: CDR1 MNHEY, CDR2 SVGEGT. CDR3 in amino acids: CASSAGLTYGYTF. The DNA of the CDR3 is TGTGCCAGCAGTGCGGGACTGACCTATGGCTACACCTTC.

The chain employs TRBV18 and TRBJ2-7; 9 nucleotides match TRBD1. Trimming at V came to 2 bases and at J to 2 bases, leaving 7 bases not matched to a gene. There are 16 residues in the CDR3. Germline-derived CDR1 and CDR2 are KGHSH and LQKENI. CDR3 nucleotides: TGTGCCAGCTCACCAAAATCCGGGACAGGGACCTACGAGCAGTACTTC. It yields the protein CASSPKSGTGTYEQYF.

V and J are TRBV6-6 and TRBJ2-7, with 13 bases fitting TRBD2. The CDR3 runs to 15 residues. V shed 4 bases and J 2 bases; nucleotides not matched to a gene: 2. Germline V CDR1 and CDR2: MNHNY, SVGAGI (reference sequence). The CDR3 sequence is CASSSGTSGTYEQYF. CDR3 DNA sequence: TGTGCCAGCAGTTCCGGGACTAGCGGGACCTACGAGCAGTACTTC.

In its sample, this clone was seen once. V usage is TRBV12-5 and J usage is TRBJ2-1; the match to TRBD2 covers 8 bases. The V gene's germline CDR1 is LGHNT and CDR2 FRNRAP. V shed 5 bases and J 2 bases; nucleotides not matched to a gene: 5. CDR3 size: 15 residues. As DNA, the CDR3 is TGTGCTAGTGGTGGGGACGGGGGGGCCTACAATGAGCAGTTCTTC. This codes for CASGGDGGAYNEQFF.

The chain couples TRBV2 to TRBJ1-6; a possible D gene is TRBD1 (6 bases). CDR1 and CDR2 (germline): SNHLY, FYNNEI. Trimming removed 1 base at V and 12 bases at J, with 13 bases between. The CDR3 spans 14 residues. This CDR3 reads CASSEVGAEEPLHF. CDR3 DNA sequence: TGTGCCAGCAGTGAAGTGGGGGCGGAGGAACCCCTCCACTTT.

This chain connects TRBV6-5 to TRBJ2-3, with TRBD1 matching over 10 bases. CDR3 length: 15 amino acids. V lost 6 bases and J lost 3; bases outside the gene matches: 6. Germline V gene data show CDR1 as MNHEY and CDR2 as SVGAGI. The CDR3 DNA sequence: TGTGCCAGCAGCCCGCGGGACAGGGGAACAGATACGCAGTATTTT. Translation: CASSPRDRGTDTQYF.

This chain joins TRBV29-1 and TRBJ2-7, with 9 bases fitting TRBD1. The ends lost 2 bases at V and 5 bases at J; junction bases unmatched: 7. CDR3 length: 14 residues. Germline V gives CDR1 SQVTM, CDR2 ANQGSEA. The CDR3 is CSVEKGTGLNEQYF. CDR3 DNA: TGCAGCGTTGAAAAGGGGACAGGGCTCAACGAGCAGTACTTC.

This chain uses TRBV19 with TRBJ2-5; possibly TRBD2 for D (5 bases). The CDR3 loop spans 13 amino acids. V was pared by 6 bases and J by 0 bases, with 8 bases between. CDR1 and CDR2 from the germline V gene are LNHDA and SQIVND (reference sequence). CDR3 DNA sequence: TGTGCCAGTAGCGGGAAAAACCAAGAGACCCAGTACTTC. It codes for CASSGKNQETQYF.

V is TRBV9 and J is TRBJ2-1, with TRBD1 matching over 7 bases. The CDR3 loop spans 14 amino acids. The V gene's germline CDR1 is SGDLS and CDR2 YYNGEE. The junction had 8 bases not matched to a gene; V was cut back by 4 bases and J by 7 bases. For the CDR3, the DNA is TGTGCCAGCAGCCTCCAGACAGGGAAAAATGAGCAGTTCTTC. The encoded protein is CASSLQTGKNEQFF.

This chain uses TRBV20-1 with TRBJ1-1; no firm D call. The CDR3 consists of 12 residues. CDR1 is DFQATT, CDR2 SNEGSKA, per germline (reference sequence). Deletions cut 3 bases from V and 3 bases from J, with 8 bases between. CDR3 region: CSASVGDTEAFF. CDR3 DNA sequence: TGCAGTGCTAGTGTTGGGGACACTGAAGCTTTCTTT.